This T cell receptor beta chain was obtained from a study of cytomegalovirus exposure and HLA in healthy donors. For this clone: The target antigen is unknown.

Study-level points and caveats: Reportedly, fewer N-insertions than the roughly 700-donor mean appeared in an Asian-associated ancestry cluster in a later analysis. A later analysis linked a missense DCLRE1C variant to TCR beta V- and J-gene trimming. Most TCR sequences proved rare, with some public TCRs found in many donors.

PCR involved 60 Vbeta and 13 Jbeta primers. The protocol was immunoSEQ multiplex PCR, while the TCRdb copy is restricted to in-frame clones and leaves out a portion. In the table there are under 130,000 clones, roughly 80% of which are singletons. The sequence was obtained from a female donor in good health and CMV-seropositive. What was sequenced was PBMCs.

The CDR3 region has the DNA TGTGCCATAGGGGCTCGCTATGGCTACACCTTC. Residues: CAIGARYGYTF. J is TRBJ1-2 and V is TRBV28, with D possibly being TRBD1 (5 bases). The germline CDR1 and CDR2 sequences are MDHEN and SYDVKM. Trimming left V 10 bases short and J 4 bases short, with 10 bases between. CDR3 length equals 11 residues.